This T cell receptor (beta chain) stems from a study of T cells in Graves' hyperthyroidism and ophthalmopathy. Losses at the gene ends were 1 base for V and 7 bases for J; bases not matched to a gene: 5. The CDR3 spans 15 residues. CDR1 is SGHVS and CDR2 is FNYEAQ in the germline V gene. What was amplified from RNA transcripts were TCR beta CDR3 regions. The primer set for the first-round RT-PCR of the TCR CDR3 was HTBI. Each CDR3 protein is one row after TCRdb ran MiXCR on the multiplex PCR reads. The table includes over 200,000 distinct CDR3 sequences, about 15% detected once. The TCR sequence derives from a man over 45 with Graves' hyperthyroidism. The sequenced material came from blood. The chain combines TRBV7-6 with TRBJ2-1; 9 bases align to TRBD2. The CDR3 coding sequence is TGTGCCAGCAGCTTAGGAGCGGGAGGAGCAAATGAGCAGTTCTTC. This gives the protein CASSLGAGGANEQFF.